In its sample, the clone carrying this T cell receptor beta chain was seen a few times. The antigen remains undetermined. The repertoire was sequenced with immunoSEQ multiplex PCR; TCRdb's copy has only in-frame clones and lacks some. The table includes tens of thousands of clones, about 86% detected once. This record comes from a study of OX40 agonist ivuxolimab in advanced cancers. Looking at the study overall: Three patients showed partial responses: one hepatocellular carcinoma and two cutaneous melanoma cases.

General study results and limits: CD8+ T cells were the subset that, on average, had more expanded clones than CD4+.

Trimming removed 10 bases at V and 3 bases at J, with 10 bases between. CDR1 is WNHNN and CDR2 is SYGVQD in the germline V gene (reference sequence). CDR3 length: 11 amino acids. The receptor was isolated from an adult with an advanced solid tumor such as melanoma, head and neck, liver or kidney cancer. The sequences come from CD4+ or CD8+ T cells sorted from blood, collected in a trial of the OX40 agonist ivuxolimab. The chain links TRBV10-1 to TRBJ2-7, with D hard to call. CDR3 region: CANPPCYEQYF. For the CDR3, the DNA is TGCGCCAACCCCCCGTGCTACGAGCAGTACTTC.